A single sample is the source of the 10 T cell receptor beta chains below, sequenced in a study of technical replicates of blood from several donors. Only in-frame clones appear in the TCRdb table, and some are missing; sequencing was by immunoSEQ multiplex PCR. This sample carries approximately 75,000 clones, 95% to 98% of them seen once, and the ten largest clones take more than 0.15%. What was sequenced was T cells isolated from PBMCs. These receptors all come from a human donor in good health.

V and J are TRBV5-1 and TRBJ2-1; 9 bases are a match to TRBD1. The CDR3 consists of 16 residues. In germline, CDR1 is SGHRS, CDR2 YFSETQ. The V segment lost 1 base and the J segment 7 bases; nucleotides outside the gene matches: 9. DNA of the CDR3: TGCGCCAGCAGCTTGATTTCGGGACAGGGTCGTAATGAGCAGTTCTTC. This codes for CASSLISGQGRNEQFF.

The chain employs TRBV28 and TRBJ2-7; 8 bases align to TRBD1. V was clipped by 8 bases and J by 5 bases; unmatched bases: 8. Germline lookup yields CDR1 MDHEN and CDR2 SYDVKM. The CDR3 runs 13 residues. CDR3 region: CASPWDRLNEQYF. The CDR3 bases are TGTGCCAGCCCCTGGGACAGGCTTAACGAGCAGTACTTC.

V is TRBV25-1 and J is TRBJ2-2, with a possible D match to TRBD1 (5 bases). V was shortened by 1 base and J by 6 bases, with 15 bases between the two germline ends. Looked up from germline, CDR1 is MGHDK and CDR2 is SYGVNS. There are 16 residues in the CDR3. The CDR3, as DNA: TGTGCCAGCAGTGAATCAAAGCCCCAGGGTCCCGGGGAGCTGTTTTTT. Protein sequence: CASSESKPQGPGELFF.

The chain is built from TRBV25-1 and TRBJ1-3; D call uncertain. Between the trimmed V and J ends, which lost 4 bases and 3 bases, there was a span of 16 bases. From germline, CDR1 is MGHDK and CDR2 SYGVNS. There are 16 residues in the CDR3. The CDR3 is CASSAPRVSFGNTIYF. DNA for the CDR3: TGTGCCAGCAGTGCTCCCCGGGTCTCATTTGGAAACACCATATATTTT.

The chain employs TRBV11-2 and TRBJ2-7; the match to TRBD2 covers 13 bases. V lost 1 base to trimming and J lost 2 bases; unmatched junction nucleotides: 5. The germline V gene has CDR1 SGHAT and CDR2 FQNNGV. The CDR3 contains 17 residues. This CDR3 reads CASSLARGLAGAYEQYF. DNA for the CDR3: TGTGCCAGCAGCTTAGCCCGTGGACTAGCGGGAGCCTACGAGCAGTACTTC.

The chain uses TRBV19 and TRBJ2-7, with 7 bases lining up with TRBD2. Germline CDR1 reads LNHDA; CDR2 reads SQIVND (reference sequence). V shed 7 bases, J shed 7 bases, and the junction held 7 bases outside the gene matches. CDR3 size: 12 residues. The CDR3 loop is CASISRGGEQYF. CDR3 coding DNA: TGTGCCAGTATCAGCCGGGGAGGGGAGCAGTACTTC. Using reference TRBV19 and TRBJ2-7 for the parts outside the CDR3, the full variable domain is DGGITQSPKYLFRKEGQNVTLSCEQNLNHDAMYWYRQDPGQGLRLIYYSQIVNDFQKGDIAEGYSVSREKKESFPLTVTSAQKNPTAFYLCASISRGGEQYFGPGTRLTVT.

J is TRBJ1-4 and V is TRBV30, with D possibly matching TRBD1 (6 bases). This CDR3 comprises 14 residues. Germline V gene sequence: CDR1 GTSNPN, CDR2 SVGIG (reference sequence). V was shortened by 5 bases and J by 8 bases, with 18 bases between the two germline ends. The CDR3 loop reads CAWEEGDIKEKLFF. The CDR3, as DNA: TGTGCCTGGGAAGAGGGGGACATTAAGGAAAAACTGTTTTTT.

The V and J genes are TRBV6-1 and TRBJ1-1; D possibly corresponds to TRBD1 (5 bases). Trimming shortened V by 7 bases and J by 8 bases, and 8 bases separated the two germline ends. CDR1 MNHNS and CDR2 SASEGT come from the germline V gene. This CDR3 has 10 amino acids. The DNA for the CDR3 is TGTGCCAGCACGGGGGTCGAAGCTTTCTTT. Amino acids: CASTGVEAFF.

The gene calls are TRBV6-5 and TRBJ2-2, with no clear D. Germline values: CDR1 MNHEY, CDR2 SVGAGI. With 0 bases removed from V and 0 bases from J, the gap between germline ends came to 5 bases. This CDR3 has 15 residues. CDR3 in DNA: TGTGCCAGCAGTTACTCGCGCGCGAACACCGGGGAGCTGTTTTTT. Translated, it gives CASSYSRANTGELFF.

V is TRBV2 and J is TRBJ1-1; D is unclear. The CDR3 extends over 13 amino acids. Germline V gene lookup returns CDR1 SNHLY and CDR2 FYNNEI. V lost 2 bases, J lost 4 bases, and 8 bases lay in between. CDR3 region: CASSERELTEAFF. CDR3 sequence (DNA): TGTGCCAGCAGTGAACGGGAGCTCACTGAAGCTTTCTTT.